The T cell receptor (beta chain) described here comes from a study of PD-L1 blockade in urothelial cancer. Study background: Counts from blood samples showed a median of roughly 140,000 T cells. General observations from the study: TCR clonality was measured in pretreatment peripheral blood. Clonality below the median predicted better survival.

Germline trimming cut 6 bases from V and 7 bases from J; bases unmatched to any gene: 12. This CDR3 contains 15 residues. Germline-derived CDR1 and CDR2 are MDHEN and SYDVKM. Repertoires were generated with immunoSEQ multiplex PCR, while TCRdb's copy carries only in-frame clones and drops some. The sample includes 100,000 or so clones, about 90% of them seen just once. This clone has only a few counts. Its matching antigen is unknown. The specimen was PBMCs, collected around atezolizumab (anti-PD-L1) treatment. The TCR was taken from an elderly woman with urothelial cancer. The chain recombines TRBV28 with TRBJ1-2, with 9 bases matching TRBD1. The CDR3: CASRPIGTGFLGYTF. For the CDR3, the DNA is TGTGCCAGCAGGCCTATCGGGACAGGGTTTCTTGGCTACACCTTC.